Here is one TCR beta chain with its context. Its antigen is as yet unknown. The sample belongs to a study of cytomegalovirus exposure and HLA in healthy donors. About the study: From HLA-typed donors, an early data release held about 85 million unique TCRs. Study-wide results and limits: Excluded were some V segments that proved indistinguishable, including TRBV6-2 and TRBV6-3.

At collection, donors were nominally healthy, but unrecorded immune exposures were probable. 13 Jbeta primers and 60 Vbeta primers were used for the PCR. Methods used by the authors: The authors later counted approximately 80 million unique TCR beta chains, 9.5 million to 11 million of them shared. Assay used: immunoSEQ multiplex PCR; TCRdb lists only in-frame clones, some missing. For V, J and clone size, that table is used; D and trimming come from the DNA. The table records about 130,000 clones, roughly 80% of them present only once. V was pared by 4 bases and J by 5 bases, with 7 bases of the junction left unmatched. The CDR3 consists of 15 residues. The germline CDR1 and CDR2 sequences are SGHRS and YFSETQ.

The genes are TRBV5-1 and TRBJ1-4; 8 bases map to TRBD1. This TCR derives from a woman between 45 and 60 years old in good health and CMV-seronegative. Sequenced: PBMCs. The CDR3 DNA follows: TGCGCCAGCAGCCCGCGACAGGGGCCAAATGAAAAACTGTTTTTT. It codes for CASSPRQGPNEKLFF.